Sequencing of this TCR beta chain was carried out in a study of cytomegalovirus exposure and HLA in healthy donors. PCR was performed using 60 Vbeta and 13 Jbeta primers. TCRdb's copy holds only in-frame clones and misses some; the assay was immunoSEQ multiplex PCR. Here the sample spans some 150,000 clones, 70% to 80% being singletons. Trimming at V came to 2 bases and at J to 3 bases, leaving 1 base not matched to a gene. Per the germline V gene, CDR1 is MDHEN and CDR2 is SYDVKM. The CDR3 has 13 residues. This receptor was taken from a female donor in good health and CMV-seronegative. The sequenced material came from PBMCs. The chain combines TRBV28 with TRBJ2-7; 7 nucleotides align to TRBD2. DNA for the CDR3: TGTGCCAGCAGTTTAGGGGGGGGCTACGAGCAGTACTTC. Its translation is CASSLGGGYEQYF.